Listed below are T cell receptor beta chains from one sample, sequenced in a study of Graves' ophthalmopathy and Graves' hyperthyroidism. TCRdb ran MiXCR on the multiplex PCR reads and lists one entry per CDR3 protein. Of about 480,000 distinct CDR3 sequences in the sample, roughly 14% are singletons; the top ten hold approximately 9.8%. The sample taken for sequencing was blood. Receptors were obtained from a woman in her 30s with Graves' ophthalmopathy. Each CDR3 is given with its conserved first and last residue. The order of the fields is clone size, V gene, D gene, J gene, CDR3 DNA, CDR3 protein. A D gene is named only where the DNA matches it firmly. Not every row has a clone size; where given, it reads once, few, many or a size class.

many	TRBV6-2/TRBV6-3	TRBD1	TRBJ1-5	TGTGCCAGCACGGTCGGCGCTGGAGCCGGGACAGCGCATCAGCCCCAGCATTTT	CASTVGAGAGTAHQPQHF
many	TRBV6-1	TRBD1	TRBJ1-1	TGTGCCACCTTGACAGGGGGGAAAACTGAAGCTTTCTTT	CATLTGGKTEAFF
many	TRBV12-3/TRBV12-4	-	TRBJ2-7	TGTGCCAGCGGAGACAGGCTTCTAGACGAGCAGTACTTC	CASGDRLLDEQYF
many	TRBV6-5	-	TRBJ2-7	TGTGCCAGCAGTTACTCTGGCAGGGGCGTCTACGAGCAGTACTTC	CASSYSGRGVYEQYF
-	TRBV30	TRBD2	TRBJ2-5	TGTGCCTGGAGTCGAGCGGGATTGCAAGAGACCCAGTACTTC	CAWSRAGLQETQYF
many	TRBV29-1	TRBD1	TRBJ1-1	TGCAGCATCAGGGGGACAGGCACTGAAGCTTTCTTT	CSIRGTGTEAFF
many	TRBV12-3/TRBV12-4	TRBD2	TRBJ2-2	TGTGCCAGCAGCTGGGGACTAGCGGGGGGCTATTACACCGGGGAGCTGTTTTTT	CASSWGLAGGYYTGELFF
-	TRBV5-1	TRBD1	TRBJ1-2	TGCGCCAGCAGTCCGACCGGAGACAGGGGCGAAAATGGCTACACCTTC	CASSPTGDRGENGYTF
few	TRBV2	-	TRBJ2-2	TGTGCCAGCAGTCGGAACCGGGAGCTGTTTTTT	CASSRNRELFF
many	TRBV7-9	-	TRBJ2-5	TGTGCCAGCAGCCTCCGGGACTACCAAGAGACCCAGTACTTC	CASSLRDYQETQYF
many	TRBV7-3	-	TRBJ2-2	TGTGCCAGCAGCCCCGCGGGGTTCGCCGGGGAGCTGTTTTTT	CASSPAGFAGELFF
many	TRBV27	-	TRBJ2-5	TGTGCCAGCGGGTGGGAGACCCAGTACTTC	CASGWETQYF
many	TRBV6-5	-	TRBJ1-2	TGTGCCAGCAGTTACTCGAGGGGGGGCGCAGGTTATGGCTACACCTTC	CASSYSRGGAGYGYTF
many	TRBV25-1	TRBD1	TRBJ2-5	TGTGCCAGCAGCTGGGACAGGGCTGCTTTAGAGACCCAGTACTTC	CASSWDRAALETQYF
many	TRBV2	TRBD1	TRBJ1-2	TGTGCCAGCAGTGGCAGGGGGCGTTTCTATGGCTACACCTTC	CASSGRGRFYGYTF
once	TRBV20-1	-	TRBJ2-7	TGCAGTGCTAGAACTCAGGGGAAGTACGAGCAGTACTTC	CSARTQGKYEQYF
many	TRBV19	-	TRBJ2-2	TGTGCCAGCAAGACTGACCCCATTACGAACACCGGGGAGCTGTTTTTT	CASKTDPITNTGELFF
-	TRBV6-1	TRBD1	TRBJ2-7	TGTGCCAGCTATAACGGTGGGGACAGGTTTACCTACGAGCAGTACTTC	CASYNGGDRFTYEQYF
many	TRBV20-1	-	TRBJ1-3	TGCAGTGCTGAGGATTGGGGGAACTCTGGAAACACCATATATTTT	CSAEDWGNSGNTIYF
few	TRBV11-3	TRBD1	TRBJ1-6	TGTGCCAGCAGCCCCCTGGGACAGGTCAACTATAATTCACCCCTCCACTTT	CASSPLGQVNYNSPLHF
many	TRBV12-3/TRBV12-4	TRBD1	TRBJ2-7	TGTGCCAGCAGCCCGACAGGGCTCACTGGTGAGCAGTACTTC	CASSPTGLTGEQYF
many	TRBV5-1	-	TRBJ2-2	TGCGCCAGCAGCCCGGGCCCCGTACAAACCGGGGAGCTGTTTTTT	CASSPGPVQTGELFF
-	TRBV7-9	TRBD1	TRBJ2-7	TGTGCCAGCAGCTTAGCGCTTGGACAGGCAACCGAGCAGTACTTC	CASSLALGQATEQYF
many	TRBV28	-	TRBJ2-2	TGTGCCAGCAGTTTGGTGGGGGACACCGGGGAGCTGTTTTTT	CASSLVGDTGELFF
many	TRBV12-3/TRBV12-4	TRBD1	TRBJ1-2	TGTGCCAGCAGTCCAACAGGGGGCAGAGGCTACACCTTC	CASSPTGGRGYTF